This TCR beta chain was recovered during a study of CD8 T cells in Susac syndrome. When the RNA was reverse transcribed, random hexamers were used with an input of about 0.5 to 1 ug. By means of immunoSEQ multiplex PCR, TCR beta CDR3 spanning 54 Vbeta and 13 Jbeta underwent amplification. TCRdb re-analysed the immunoSEQ multiplex PCR reads in MiXCR, keeping a single row per CDR3 protein. The table lists roughly 400,000 distinct CDR3 sequences, around 85% of them singletons, with 0.09% to 0.15% in the top ten. CD8+ and CD4+ T cells from blood underwent TCR beta sequencing, which was carried out in a high-throughput format. Included as multiple sclerosis controls were treatment-naive patients who had stable or active relapsing-remitting disease. Negative isolation yielded CD8+ and CD4+ T cells; FACS enriched TEMRA cells. The CDR3 totals 15 residues. CDR1 LNHDA and CDR2 SQIVND come from the germline V gene (reference sequence). J lost 2 bases, V lost 6 bases, and 6 bases had no gene match.

This TCR was sampled from a human donor with multiple sclerosis. The genes are TRBV19 and TRBJ2-7, with 11 bases identical to TRBD1. Sequencing was performed on CD8+ T cells from PBMCs. The CDR3 bases are TGTGCCAGTAGCCCGGGACAGGGGGAGGCCTACGAGCAGTACTTC. Its protein product is CASSPGQGEAYEQYF.